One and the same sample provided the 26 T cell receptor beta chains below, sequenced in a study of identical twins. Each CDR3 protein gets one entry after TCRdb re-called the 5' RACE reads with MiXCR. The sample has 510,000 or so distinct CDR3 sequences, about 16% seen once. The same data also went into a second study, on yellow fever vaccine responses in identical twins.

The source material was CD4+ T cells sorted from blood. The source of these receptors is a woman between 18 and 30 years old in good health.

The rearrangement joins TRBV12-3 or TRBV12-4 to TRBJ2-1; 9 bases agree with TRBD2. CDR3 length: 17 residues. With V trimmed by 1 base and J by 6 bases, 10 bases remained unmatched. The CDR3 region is CASSLEVGGGASNEQFF. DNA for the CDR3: TGTGCCAGCAGTTTAGAAGTGGGCGGGGGGGCTAGCAATGAGCAGTTCTTC.

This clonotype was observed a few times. CDR3: CATSAPGQGARTGELFF. In nucleotides, the CDR3 is TGTGCCACCAGTGCCCCAGGACAGGGGGCGCGAACCGGGGAGCTGTTTTTT. V usage is TRBV24-1 and J usage is TRBJ2-2; 11 bases are a match to TRBD1. Per germline, CDR1 KGHDR and CDR2 SFDVKD. J gave up 5 bases and V 5 bases, and 9 bases lay outside the gene matches. The CDR3 loop spans 17 amino acids.

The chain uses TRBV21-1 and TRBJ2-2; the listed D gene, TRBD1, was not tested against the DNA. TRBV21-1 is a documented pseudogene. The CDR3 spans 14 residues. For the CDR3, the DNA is TGTGCCAGCAGCCGACAGATGAAGTCCGGGGAGCTGTTTTTT. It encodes CASSRQMKSGELFF.

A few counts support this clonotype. CDR3 sequence (DNA): TGTGCCAGCAGCAGGGAAGGGACTATCTCTGGAAACACCATATATTTT. It specifies CASSREGTISGNTIYF. V is TRBV9 and J is TRBJ1-3, with a weak D call TRBD1 (5 bases). The germline V gene encodes CDR1 SGDLS and CDR2 YYNGEE. This CDR3 is built from 16 residues. Trimming removed 4 bases from V and 0 bases from J, with 14 bases in between.

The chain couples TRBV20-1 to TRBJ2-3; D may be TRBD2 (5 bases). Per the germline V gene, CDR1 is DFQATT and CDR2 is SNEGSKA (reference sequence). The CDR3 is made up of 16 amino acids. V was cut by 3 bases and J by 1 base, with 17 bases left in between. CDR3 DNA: TGCAGTGCTAGGGGAGAGGCAGGACTTCGCACAGATACGCAGTATTTT. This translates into CSARGEAGLRTDTQYF.

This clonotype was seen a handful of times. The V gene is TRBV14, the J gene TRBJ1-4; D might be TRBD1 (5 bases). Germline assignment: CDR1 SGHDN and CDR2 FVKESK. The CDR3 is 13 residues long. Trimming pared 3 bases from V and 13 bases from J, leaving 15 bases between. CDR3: CASSHAVSQGLFF. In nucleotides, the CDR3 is TGTGCCAGCAGCCACGCAGTGAGTCAGGGACTGTTTTTT.

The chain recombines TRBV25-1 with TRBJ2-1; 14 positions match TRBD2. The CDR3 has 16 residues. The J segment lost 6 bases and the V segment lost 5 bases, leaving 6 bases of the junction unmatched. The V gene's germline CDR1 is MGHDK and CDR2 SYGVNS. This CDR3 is CASSRGLAGGFNEQFF. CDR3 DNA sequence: TGTGCCAGCAGTAGAGGACTAGCGGGAGGCTTCAATGAGCAGTTCTTC.

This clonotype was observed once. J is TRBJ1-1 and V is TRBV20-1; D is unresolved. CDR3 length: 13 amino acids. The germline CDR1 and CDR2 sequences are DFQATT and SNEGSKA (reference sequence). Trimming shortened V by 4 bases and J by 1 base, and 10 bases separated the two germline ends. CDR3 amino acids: CSAKDPPNTEAFF. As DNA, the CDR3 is TGCAGTGCTAAGGACCCTCCGAACACTGAAGCTTTCTTT.

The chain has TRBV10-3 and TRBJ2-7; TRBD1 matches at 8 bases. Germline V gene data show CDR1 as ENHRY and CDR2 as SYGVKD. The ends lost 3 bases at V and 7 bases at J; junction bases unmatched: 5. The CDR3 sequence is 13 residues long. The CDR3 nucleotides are TGTGCCATCAGTGACAGGGGGCGTGCGGAGCAGTACTTC. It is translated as CAISDRGRAEQYF.

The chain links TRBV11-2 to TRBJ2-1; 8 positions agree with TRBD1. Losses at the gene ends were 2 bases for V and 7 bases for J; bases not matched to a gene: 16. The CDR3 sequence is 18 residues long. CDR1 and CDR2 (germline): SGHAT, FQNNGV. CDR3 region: CASSLFLELAGGLNEQFF. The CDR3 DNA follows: TGTGCCAGCAGCTTATTCTTGGAGTTGGCAGGGGGCTTGAATGAGCAGTTCTTC.

The DNA for the CDR3 is TGTGCCAGCAGGGACACTGAACCCTACGAGCAGTACTTC. It encodes CASRDTEPYEQYF. The chain couples TRBV2 to TRBJ2-7, with TRBD1 as a possible D gene (5 bases). From germline, CDR1 is SNHLY and CDR2 FYNNEI. This CDR3 has 13 amino acids. With 6 bases removed from V and 2 bases from J, the gap between germline ends came to 11 bases.

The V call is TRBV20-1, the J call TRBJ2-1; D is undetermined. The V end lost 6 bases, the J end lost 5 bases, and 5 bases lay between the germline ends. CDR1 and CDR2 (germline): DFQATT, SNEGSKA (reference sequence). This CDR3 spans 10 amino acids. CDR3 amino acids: CSAQNNEQFF. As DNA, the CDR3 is TGCAGTGCCCAAAACAATGAGCAGTTCTTC.

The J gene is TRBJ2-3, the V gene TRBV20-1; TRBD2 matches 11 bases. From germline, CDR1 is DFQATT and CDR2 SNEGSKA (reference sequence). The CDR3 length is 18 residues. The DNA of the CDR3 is TGCAGCCCTGCCCGACTAGCGGGAATAACTATAGGCACAGATACGCAGTATTTT. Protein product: CSPARLAGITIGTDTQYF.

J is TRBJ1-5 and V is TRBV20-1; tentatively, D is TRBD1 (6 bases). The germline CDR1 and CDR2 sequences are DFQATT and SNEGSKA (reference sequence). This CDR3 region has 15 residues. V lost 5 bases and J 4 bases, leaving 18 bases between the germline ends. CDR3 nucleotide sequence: TGCAGTGCTCCCGAGGGGGGGTTCGGAAATCAGCCCCAGCATTTT. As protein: CSAPEGGFGNQPQHF.

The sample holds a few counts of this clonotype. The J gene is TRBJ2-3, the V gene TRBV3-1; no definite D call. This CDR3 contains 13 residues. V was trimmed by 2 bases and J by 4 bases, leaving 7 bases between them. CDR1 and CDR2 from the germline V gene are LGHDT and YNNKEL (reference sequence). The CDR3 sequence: CASSQSMADTQYF. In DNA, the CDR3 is TGTGCCAGCAGCCAAAGCATGGCAGATACGCAGTATTTT.

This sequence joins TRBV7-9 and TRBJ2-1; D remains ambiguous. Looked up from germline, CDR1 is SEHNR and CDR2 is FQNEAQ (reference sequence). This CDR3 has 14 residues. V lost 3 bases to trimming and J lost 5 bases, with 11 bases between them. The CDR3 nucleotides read TGTGCCAGCAGCTTTAAAGGCGGCAACAATGAGCAGTTCTTC. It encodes CASSFKGGNNEQFF.

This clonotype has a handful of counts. The CDR3 nucleotides are TGTGCCAGCAGCCTGACGGGAGAGCGTGGGACCCAGTACTTC. It is translated as CASSLTGERGTQYF. The rearrangement joins TRBV6-1 to TRBJ2-5; weak D call: TRBD2 (6 bases). The germline gives CDR1 MNHNS, CDR2 SASEGT. The CDR3 has 14 amino acids. V lost 6 bases, J lost 7 bases, and 18 bases lay in between.

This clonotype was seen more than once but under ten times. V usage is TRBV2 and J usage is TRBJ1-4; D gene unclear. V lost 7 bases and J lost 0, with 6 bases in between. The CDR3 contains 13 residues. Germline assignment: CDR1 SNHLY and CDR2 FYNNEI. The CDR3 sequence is CASTRTTNEKLFF. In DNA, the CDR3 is TGTGCCAGCACCAGAACAACTAATGAAAAACTGTTTTTT. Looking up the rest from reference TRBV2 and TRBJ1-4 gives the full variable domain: EPEVTQTPSHQVTQMGQEVILRCVPISNHLYFYWYRQILGQKVEFLVSFYNNEISEKSEIFDDQFSVERPDGSNFTLKIRSTKLEDSAMYFCASTRTTNEKLFFGSGTQLSVL.

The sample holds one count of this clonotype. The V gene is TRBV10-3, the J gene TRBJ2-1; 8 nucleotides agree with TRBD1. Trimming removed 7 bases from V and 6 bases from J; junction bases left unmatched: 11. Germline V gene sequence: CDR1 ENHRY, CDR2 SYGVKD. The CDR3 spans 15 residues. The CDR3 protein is CAITRGPGSSNEQFF. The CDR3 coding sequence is TGTGCCATCACCAGGGGGCCAGGATCTTCCAATGAGCAGTTCTTC.

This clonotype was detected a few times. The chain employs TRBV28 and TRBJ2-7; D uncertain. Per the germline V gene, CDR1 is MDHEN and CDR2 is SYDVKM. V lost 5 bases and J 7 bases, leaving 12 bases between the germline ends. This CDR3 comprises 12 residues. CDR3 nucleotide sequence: TGTGCCAGCAGTGTTAGGGCGGTGGAGCAGTACTTC. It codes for CASSVRAVEQYF. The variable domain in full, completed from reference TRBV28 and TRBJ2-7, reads DVKVTQSSRYLVKRTGEKVFLECVQDMDHENMFWYRQDPGLGLRLIYFSYDVKMKEKGDIPEGYSVSREKKERFSLILESASTNQTSMYLCASSVRAVEQYFGPGTRLTVT.

The CDR3 DNA reads TGTGCCAGCAGCCAAATTTATGGATCTAGCACAGATACGCAGTATTTT. Residues: CASSQIYGSSTDTQYF. The chain is built from TRBV14 and TRBJ2-3; D is unresolved. CDR3 length: 16 residues. V was shortened by 2 bases and J by 0 bases, with 12 bases between the two germline ends. Per germline, CDR1 SGHDN and CDR2 FVKESK.

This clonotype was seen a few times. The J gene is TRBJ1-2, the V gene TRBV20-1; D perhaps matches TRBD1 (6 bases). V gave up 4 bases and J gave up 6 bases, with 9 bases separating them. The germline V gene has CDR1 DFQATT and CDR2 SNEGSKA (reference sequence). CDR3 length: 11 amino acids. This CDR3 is CSATYRDGYTF. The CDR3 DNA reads TGCAGTGCTACCTACAGGGATGGCTACACCTTC.

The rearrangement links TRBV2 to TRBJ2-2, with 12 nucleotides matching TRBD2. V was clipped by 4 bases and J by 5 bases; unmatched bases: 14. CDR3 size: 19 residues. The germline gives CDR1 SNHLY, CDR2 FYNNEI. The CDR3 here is CASSAGTSGLAGMTGELFF. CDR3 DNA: TGTGCCAGCAGTGCCGGGACATCCGGACTAGCGGGAATGACCGGGGAGCTGTTTTTT.

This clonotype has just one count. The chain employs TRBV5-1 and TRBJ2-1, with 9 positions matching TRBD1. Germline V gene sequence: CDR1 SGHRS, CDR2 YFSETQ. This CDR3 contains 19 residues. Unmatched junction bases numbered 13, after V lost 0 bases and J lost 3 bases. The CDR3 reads CASSLGNFGGQGSYNEQFF. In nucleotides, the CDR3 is TGCGCCAGCAGCTTGGGAAATTTCGGCGGACAGGGGAGCTACAATGAGCAGTTCTTC.

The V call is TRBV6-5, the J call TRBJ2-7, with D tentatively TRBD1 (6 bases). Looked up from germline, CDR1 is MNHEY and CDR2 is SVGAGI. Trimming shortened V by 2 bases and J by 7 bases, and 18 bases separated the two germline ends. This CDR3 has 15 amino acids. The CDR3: CASSYPATGFGEQYF. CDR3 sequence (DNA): TGTGCCAGCAGTTACCCCGCCACAGGGTTTGGGGAGCAGTACTTC.

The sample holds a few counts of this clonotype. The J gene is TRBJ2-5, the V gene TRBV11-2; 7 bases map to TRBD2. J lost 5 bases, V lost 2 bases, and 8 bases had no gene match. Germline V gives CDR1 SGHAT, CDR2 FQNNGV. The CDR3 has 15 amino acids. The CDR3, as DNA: TGTGCCAGCAGCTTAACGGCGGGAGTATTGGAGACCCAGTACTTC. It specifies CASSLTAGVLETQYF.